Listed below are T cell receptor beta chains from one sample, sequenced in a study of cytomegalovirus exposure and HLA in healthy donors. Measured with immunoSEQ multiplex PCR; TCRdb has only the in-frame clones, and not every one. This sample yields about 190,000 clones, of which roughly 80% are seen a single time; about 1.7% belongs to the top ten. Sample: PBMCs. The receptors were sampled from a woman younger than 35 in good health and CMV-seronegative. Each CDR3 is given with its conserved first and last residue. The order of the fields is V gene, clone size, J gene, D gene, CDR3 length, CDR3 protein, CDR3 DNA. The D gene is left open where the match is weak. Size is stated for part of the rows, as once, few or many counts, or as a class when the clone is expanded.

TRBV4-1	.	TRBJ2-7	.	15	CASSQQDSSSYEQYF	TGCGCCAGCAGCCAACAAGATAGCAGCTCCTACGAGCAGTACTTC
TRBV21-1	.	TRBJ2-3	.	18	CASSKGFIAGVGTDTQYF	TGTGCCAGCAGCAAAGGATTCATAGCGGGAGTTGGGACAGATACGCAGTATTTT
TRBV6-5	few	TRBJ1-1	TRBD1	14	CASSSTGGGTEAFF	TGTGCCAGCAGTTCGACAGGGGGAGGAACTGAAGCTTTCTTT
TRBV30	.	TRBJ1-2	.	12	CAWRGGTRPYTF	TGTGCCTGGAGGGGGGGGACACGGCCATACACCTTC
TRBV28	.	TRBJ2-2	.	15	CASRVPGSRAGELFF	TGTGCCAGCAGAGTCCCGGGAAGTAGGGCCGGGGAGCTGTTTTTT
TRBV7-2	.	TRBJ1-2	.	14	CASSLARQTYGYTF	TGTGCCAGCAGCTTAGCGAGACAGACCTATGGCTACACCTTC
TRBV9	once	TRBJ2-1	TRBD2	14	CASSEGLAGGEQFF	TGTGCCAGCAGTGAGGGACTAGCGGGAGGCGAGCAGTTCTTC
TRBV7-6	.	TRBJ2-5	TRBD2	17	CASREVAGGPYQETQYF	TGTGCCAGCAGGGAGGTAGCGGGAGGGCCCTACCAAGAGACCCAGTACTTC
TRBV11-2	.	TRBJ1-3	.	18	CASSPEPPDSPTGNTIYF	TGTGCCAGCAGCCCCGAACCCCCGGACAGTCCAACTGGAAACACCATATATTTT
TRBV2	few	TRBJ1-1	.	12	CASSERYSKAFF	TGTGCCAGCAGTGAAAGGTACAGCAAAGCTTTCTTT
TRBV14	.	TRBJ2-3	.	14	CASSQLIGTDTQYF	TGTGCCAGCAGCCAACTTATTGGCACAGATACGCAGTATTTT
TRBV4-2	once	TRBJ1-5	TRBD1	15	CASSQGTGLNQPQHF	TGTGCCAGCAGCCAGGGGACAGGGCTCAATCAGCCCCAGCATTTT
TRBV4-1	few	TRBJ1-2	.	15	CASSQVGGFGSGYTF	TGCGCCAGCAGCCAAGTAGGAGGGTTCGGGAGTGGCTACACCTTC
TRBV9	.	TRBJ1-3	TRBD1	15	CASSADRGSGNTIYF	TGTGCCAGCAGCGCCGACAGGGGCTCTGGAAACACCATATATTTT
TRBV7-9	.	TRBJ2-3	TRBD2	16	CASSLAGTRSTDTQYF	TGTGCCAGCAGCTTAGCCGGGACTAGAAGCACAGATACGCAGTATTTT
TRBV5-4	.	TRBJ2-3	TRBD1	18	CASSQGQGPSLGSDTQYF	TGTGCCAGCAGCCAGGGACAGGGCCCTTCCTTGGGCTCAGATACGCAGTATTTT
TRBV7-2	few	TRBJ2-3	.	11	CASSLDYTQYF	TGTGCCAGCAGCTTGGACTATACGCAGTATTTT
TRBV11-3	.	TRBJ1-5	.	13	CASSEQGVQPQHF	TGTGCCAGCAGCGAACAGGGAGTTCAGCCCCAGCATTTT
TRBV27	.	TRBJ2-3	TRBD2	20	CASSPSGLAGGRQTYIGQYF	TGTGCCAGCAGTCCCTCGGGACTAGCGGGAGGGAGACAAACATATATTGGGCAGTATTTT
TRBV9	.	TRBJ2-2	.	15	CASSVNQADTGELFF	TGTGCCAGCAGCGTAAACCAGGCCGACACCGGGGAGCTGTTTTTT
TRBV19	.	TRBJ1-1	.	14	CASSIGGMNTEAFF	TGTGCCAGTAGTATAGGAGGGATGAACACTGAAGCTTTCTTT
TRBV7-6	.	TRBJ2-5	TRBD2	15	CASSSGGIGAGGQYF	TGTGCCAGCAGCTCCGGGGGGATAGGGGCAGGAGGCCAGTACTTC
TRBV4-3	.	TRBJ1-2	TRBD1	16	CASSQVLGGSNYGYTF	TGCGCCAGCAGCCAAGTGTTAGGGGGCTCTAACTATGGCTACACCTTC
TRBV7-2	.	TRBJ2-5	TRBD1	15	CASGPRTGGGETQYF	TGTGCCAGCGGACCTCGGACAGGGGGGGGAGAGACCCAGTACTTC
TRBV6-5	once	TRBJ1-5	.	14	CASSSGVRNQPQHF	TGTGCCAGCAGTTCCGGGGTTCGCAATCAGCCCCAGCATTTT
TRBV19	.	TRBJ1-1	.	15	CASRSGNRMNTEAFF	TGTGCCAGTAGGTCGGGGAATAGAATGAACACTGAAGCTTTCTTT
TRBV2	few	TRBJ1-5	.	16	CASSGRVLTGNQPQHF	TGTGCCAGCAGTGGGAGGGTCTTAACTGGCAATCAGCCCCAGCATTTT
TRBV4-2	few	TRBJ2-7	.	12	CASSDDSYEQYF	TGTGCCAGCAGTGATGACAGTTACGAGCAGTACTTC
TRBV7-8	.	TRBJ2-4	.	18	CASSPGPGVELAKNIQYF	TGTGCCAGCAGCCCAGGGCCCGGCGTTGAATTAGCCAAAAACATTCAGTACTTC
TRBV28	.	TRBJ2-1	TRBD2	16	CASSLLRLAKYNEQFF	TGTGCCAGCAGTTTATTGCGACTAGCCAAGTACAATGAGCAGTTCTTC
TRBV6-1	.	TRBJ1-5	.	13	CASTAGPNQPQHF	TGTGCCAGCACCGCAGGGCCCAATCAGCCCCAGCATTTT
TRBV19	.	TRBJ1-5	TRBD1	15	CASSYDRDSNQPQHF	TGTGCCAGTAGCTACGACAGGGATAGCAATCAGCCCCAGCATTTT
TRBV25-1	.	TRBJ1-2	.	15	CASSYLIEGNYGYTF	TGTGCCAGCAGTTACCTCATAGAGGGTAACTATGGCTACACCTTC
TRBV29-1	.	TRBJ2-1	TRBD2	14	CSVGGVAAYNEQFF	TGCAGCGTGGGGGGGGTAGCGGCCTACAATGAGCAGTTCTTC
TRBV27	.	TRBJ2-1	TRBD1	16	CASSTQTGGLYNEQFF	TGTGCCAGCAGTACCCAGACAGGGGGGCTCTACAATGAGCAGTTCTTC
TRBV10-3	.	TRBJ2-7	TRBD2	14	CAISLAGGNYEQYF	TGTGCCATCAGCCTAGCGGGAGGGAATTACGAGCAGTACTTC
TRBV9	.	TRBJ2-1	.	14	CASSRGTPYNEQFF	TGTGCCAGCAGCCGGGGGACTCCCTACAATGAGCAGTTCTTC
TRBV30	.	TRBJ2-1	TRBD1	13	CAWSEGAHNEQFF	TGTGCCTGGTCTGAGGGGGCTCACAATGAGCAGTTCTTC
TRBV5-4	.	TRBJ2-3	.	15	CASSLFAGPGDTQYF	TGTGCCAGCAGCTTGTTCGCGGGCCCCGGAGATACGCAGTATTTT
TRBV11-2	.	TRBJ1-3	TRBD1	17	CASSGTAVSSSGNTIYF	TGTGCCAGCAGCGGGACAGCAGTCTCGAGCTCTGGAAACACCATATATTTT
TRBV5-8	once	TRBJ2-5	TRBD2	15	CASSGGLAVQETQYF	TGTGCCAGCAGCGGGGGACTAGCGGTCCAAGAGACCCAGTACTTC
TRBV6-1	few	TRBJ2-3	TRBD2	15	CASSEPGLGTDTQYF	TGTGCCAGCAGCGAACCGGGACTAGGTACGGATACGCAGTATTTT
TRBV28	.	TRBJ1-1	TRBD1	16	CASRTATGTLSTLSFF	TGTGCCAGCAGAACTGCGACAGGGACGTTGAGTACGTTGTCTTTCTTT
TRBV4-3	.	TRBJ2-7	TRBD2	15	CASSPAAGVGYEQYF	TGCGCCAGCAGCCCCGCGGCGGGAGTTGGGTACGAGCAGTACTTC
TRBV4-3	.	TRBJ2-1	.	13	CASSLGTFNEQFF	TGCGCCAGCAGCCTCGGGACTTTCAATGAGCAGTTCTTC
TRBV19	.	TRBJ2-4	.	14	CAVADRAGSNIQYF	TGTGCCGTTGCCGACAGGGCGGGGTCCAACATTCAGTACTTC
TRBV6-6	.	TRBJ1-4	.	14	CASGSGVLNEKLFF	TGTGCCAGCGGGTCCGGGGTTCTTAATGAAAAACTGTTTTTT
TRBV27	.	TRBJ1-1	.	16	CASSFEGASTNTEAFF	TGTGCCAGCAGTTTTGAAGGGGCGAGTACGAACACTGAAGCTTTCTTT
TRBV7-9	few	TRBJ1-2	TRBD1	16	CASSSPAGTGVYGYTF	TGTGCCAGCAGCTCGCCCGCGGGGACAGGAGTCTATGGCTACACCTTC
TRBV30	.	TRBJ2-2	.	16	CAWSGGLRVETGELFF	TGTGCCTGGAGTGGGGGACTCAGGGTGGAGACCGGGGAGCTGTTTTTT
TRBV28	.	TRBJ1-1	TRBD1	14	CASRVTGVNTEAFF	TGTGCCAGCAGGGTGACAGGGGTGAACACTGAAGCTTTCTTT
TRBV6-5	.	TRBJ1-4	.	14	CASIPNGVNEKLFF	TGTGCCAGCATTCCTAACGGGGTTAATGAAAAACTGTTTTTT
TRBV5-1	.	TRBJ1-2	.	13	CASSLGGSVGYTF	TGCGCCAGCAGCTTGGGAGGGTCGGTAGGCTACACCTTC
TRBV6-5	.	TRBJ2-1	.	16	CASSYSGQSPFDEQFF	TGTGCCAGCAGTTACTCAGGACAATCCCCTTTTGATGAGCAGTTCTTC
TRBV28	.	TRBJ1-2	.	12	CASSLSVSGHTF	TGTGCCAGCAGTTTATCGGTCTCCGGTCACACCTTC
TRBV29-1	.	TRBJ2-3	TRBD2	12	CSVVQREHTQYF	TGCAGCGTTGTGCAGCGGGAGCACACGCAGTATTTT
TRBV5-1	.	TRBJ2-1	TRBD2	17	CASSWTSGMDRYNEQFF	TGCGCCAGCAGCTGGACTAGCGGGATGGACCGCTACAATGAGCAGTTCTTC
TRBV29-1	.	TRBJ2-1	TRBD2	14	CSGTSGRAYNEQFF	TGCAGCGGGACTAGCGGGAGAGCGTACAATGAGCAGTTCTTC
TRBV14	.	TRBJ2-1	TRBD2	15	CASTHRSGAYNEQFF	TGTGCCAGCACCCACAGAAGCGGGGCATACAATGAGCAGTTCTTC